This T cell receptor (beta chain) was obtained from a study of blood T cell repertoires in COVID-19. In the study overall: Samples came from the United States, Italy and Spain, spanning acute and convalescent COVID-19.

Method: immunoSEQ multiplex PCR; TCRdb's copy keeps in-frame clones and lacks some. The sample consists of 200,000 or so clones, nearly 90% of them appearing once. Trimming took 9 bases from V and 4 from J, leaving 18 bases between them. CDR3 length: 14 amino acids. Germline CDR1 is LNHDA and CDR2 is SQIVND (reference sequence). The count of this clone is one. The chain carries TRBV19 and TRBJ1-2; D might be TRBD1 (5 bases). The clonotype comes from a man aged 50 or older with COVID-19, enrolled during active disease. The specimen was peripheral blood. This chain's CDR3 is CARQIGAASYGYTF. Written as DNA, the CDR3 is TGTGCCAGACAAATAGGGGCCGCCAGCTATGGCTACACCTTC.